What follows are 27 T cell receptor beta chains derived from one specimen sequenced in a study of T cell responses to AZD1222 COVID-19 vaccine. The repertoire was sequenced with immunoSEQ multiplex PCR; TCRdb's copy has only in-frame clones and lacks some. The sample consists of about 120,000 clones, 90% of them appearing once. The sequencing here drew on peripheral blood, taken on day 0 of MenACWY control vaccination. These receptors were taken from an adult in good health.

This clone was observed many times. This CDR3 reads CASSSPLIYEQYF. The DNA of the CDR3 is TGTGCCAGCAGCTCGCCACTTATCTACGAGCAGTACTTC. The gene calls are TRBV7-9 and TRBJ2-7; no clear D. This CDR3 has 13 amino acids. Germline loops: CDR1 SEHNR, CDR2 FQNEAQ (reference sequence). The germline V and J ends were trimmed by 4 bases and 3 bases, with 10 bases remaining between them.

The chain uses TRBV7-2 and TRBJ2-3, with D unclear. Germline V lookup: CDR1 SGHTA, CDR2 FQGNSA. This CDR3 has 15 amino acids. V was pared by 5 bases and J by 0 bases, with 12 bases between. The CDR3 nucleotides read TGTGCCAGCAGCCCCTGGACGCCTAGCACAGATACGCAGTATTTT. Protein sequence: CASSPWTPSTDTQYF.

The genes are TRBV6-4 and TRBJ2-3; a possible D gene is TRBD1 (6 bases). V lost 5 bases to trimming and J lost 2 bases, with 20 bases between them. CDR1 and CDR2 from the germline V gene are MRHNA and SNTAGT. There are 17 residues in the CDR3. This CDR3 reads CASSFPYARQVTDTQYF. The CDR3 DNA sequence: TGTGCCAGCAGTTTTCCCTACGCAAGACAGGTCACAGATACGCAGTATTTT.

The V gene is TRBV15, the J gene TRBJ1-6; the match to TRBD1 covers 11 bases. After removal of 2 bases from V and 3 bases from J, the junction contained 3 bases not matched to a gene. Germline V gene lookup returns CDR1 LNHNV and CDR2 YYDKDF (reference sequence). This CDR3 contains 17 residues. CDR3 residues: CATSRKGTGGYNSPLHF. The CDR3 region has the DNA TGTGCCACCAGCAGAAAAGGGACAGGGGGCTATAATTCACCCCTCCACTTT.

The chain joins TRBV18 to TRBJ1-1; 7 nucleotides line up with TRBD1. Germline V gene sequence: CDR1 KGHSH, CDR2 LQKENI. The CDR3 is 17 amino acids. Trimming took 6 bases from V and 3 from J; bases not matched to a gene: 16. The CDR3 sequence: CASSSTGKGTGDTEAFF. The DNA for the CDR3 is TGTGCCAGCTCTTCGACAGGGAAGGGGACCGGGGACACTGAAGCTTTCTTT.

The chain couples TRBV24-1 to TRBJ1-1, with TRBD1 as a possible D gene (5 bases). Germline CDR1 is KGHDR and CDR2 is SFDVKD. The V gene lost 4 bases and the J gene lost 1 base, with 9 bases spanning the gap. The CDR3 runs to 14 residues. This CDR3 is CATSEGVRNTEAFF. DNA of the CDR3: TGTGCCACCAGTGAGGGGGTGCGGAACACTGAAGCTTTCTTT.

This clone is a singleton in its sample. V and J are TRBV25-1 and TRBJ2-1; 9 bases map to TRBD1. With 5 bases clipped from V and 6 bases from J, the junction kept 2 bases outside the gene matches. This CDR3 comprises 13 residues. CDR1 and CDR2 (germline): MGHDK, SYGVNS. In DNA form, the CDR3 reads TGTGCCAGCAGTTTGACAGGGGGCAATGAGCAGTTCTTC. Translating it yields CASSLTGGNEQFF.

This clone was found once. This CDR3 is CASSGRGASMNTEAFF. In DNA, the CDR3 is TGTGCCAGCAGCGGTCGGGGGGCGTCCATGAACACTGAAGCTTTCTTT. The chain uses TRBV9 and TRBJ1-1; D is possibly TRBD1 (6 bases). Germline CDR1 is SGDLS and CDR2 is YYNGEE. Trimming shortened V by 3 bases and J by 0 bases, and 15 bases separated the two germline ends. The CDR3 consists of 16 residues.

The rearrangement joins TRBV7-2 to TRBJ2-3; a possible D gene is TRBD2 (7 bases). Trimming shortened V by 1 base and J by 5 bases, and 13 bases separated the two germline ends. There are 15 residues in the CDR3. Germline V lookup: CDR1 SGHTA, CDR2 FQGNSA. The chain's CDR3 is CASSLGGGGQDTQYF. Here the CDR3 DNA reads TGTGCCAGCAGCTTAGGAGGGGGAGGGCAAGATACGCAGTATTTT.

This rearrangement joins TRBV7-8 to TRBJ1-6, with a possible D match to TRBD1 (5 bases). The CDR3 is made up of 17 amino acids. The V end lost 1 base, the J end lost 5 bases, and 15 bases lay between the germline ends. Per the germline V gene, CDR1 is SGHVS and CDR2 is FQNEAQ. The CDR3 DNA follows: TGTGCCAGCAGCTTAGGAGAACAGGTGATCAATAATTCACCCCTCCACTTT. Protein sequence: CASSLGEQVINNSPLHF.

The chain combines TRBV29-1 with TRBJ2-3, with 11 nucleotides matching TRBD2. J lost 1 base, V lost 6 bases, and 3 bases had no gene match. The CDR3 is 14 amino acids. Germline V CDR1 and CDR2: SQVTM, ANQGSEA. In DNA form, the CDR3 reads TGCAGCGTGGTGGGACTAGCGGGCACAGATACGCAGTATTTT. Its protein is CSVVGLAGTDTQYF.

The V and J genes are TRBV5-1 and TRBJ2-2; D is perhaps TRBD2 (6 bases). Trimming stripped 3 bases from V and 3 bases from J, with 9 bases between. Per germline, CDR1 SGHRS and CDR2 YFSETQ. The CDR3 runs 14 residues. CDR3 nucleotide sequence: TGCGCCAGCAGCTCGGGGGAGTACACCGGGGAGCTGTTTTTT. Protein: CASSSGEYTGELFF.

The chain is built from TRBV19 and TRBJ2-1; 9 nucleotides agree with TRBD2. After removal of 4 bases from V and 3 bases from J, the junction contained 7 bases not matched to a gene. Germline CDR1 and CDR2: LNHDA and SQIVND (reference sequence). The CDR3 consists of 16 residues. In nucleotides, the CDR3 is TGTGCCAGTAGTAAACGACTAGCGGAGCTCTACAATGAGCAGTTCTTC. It specifies CASSKRLAELYNEQFF.

The rearrangement links TRBV4-1 to TRBJ1-3; perhaps TRBD1 as D (6 bases). This CDR3 spans 17 amino acids. CDR1 MGHRA and CDR2 YSYEKL come from the germline V gene. V lost 0 bases to trimming and J lost 1 base, with 13 bases between them. As DNA, the CDR3 is TGCGCCAGCAGCCAAGATATCGGGGGGCCATCTGGAAACACCATATATTTT. Amino acids: CASSQDIGGPSGNTIYF.

The chain links TRBV5-1 to TRBJ1-2, with 8 bases fitting TRBD1. Germline-derived CDR1 and CDR2 are SGHRS and YFSETQ. The CDR3 extends over 16 amino acids. Unmatched junction bases numbered 14, after V lost 4 bases and J lost 6 bases. CDR3 DNA: TGCGCCAGCAGCGCAGGACAGGGACATCTCACAAATGGCTACACCTTC. Protein: CASSAGQGHLTNGYTF.

The rearrangement joins TRBV5-1 to TRBJ1-1; D perhaps matches TRBD1 (6 bases). The germline CDR1 and CDR2 sequences are SGHRS and YFSETQ. The V and J ends lost 4 bases and 6 bases respectively, with 16 bases between them. This CDR3 spans 14 amino acids. The CDR3 DNA reads TGCGCCAGCAGCCCAACAGGGACGGTGGCTGAAGCTTTCTTT. This codes for CASSPTGTVAEAFF.

CDR3 nucleotides: TGTGCCAGCAGTCTCGACGGGGGCTCCTACAATGAGCAGTTCTTC. Its translation is CASSLDGGSYNEQFF. The chain recombines TRBV7-6 with TRBJ2-1, with D maybe TRBD2 (6 bases). This CDR3 contains 15 residues. V was shortened by 6 bases and J by 0 bases, with 12 bases between the two germline ends. CDR1 SGHVS and CDR2 FNYEAQ come from the germline V gene. The variable domain in full, completed from reference TRBV7-6 and TRBJ2-1, reads GAGVSQSPRYKVTKRGQDVALRCDPISGHVSLYWYRQALGQGPEFLTYFNYEAQQDKSGLPNDRFSAERPEGSISTLTIQRTEQRDSAMYRCASSLDGGSYNEQFFGPGTRLTVL.

V gene TRBV6-5 combines with J gene TRBJ1-1; TRBD1 matches 7 bases. The CDR3 has 14 amino acids. From germline, CDR1 is MNHEY and CDR2 SVGAGI. Trimming removed 6 bases from V and 1 base from J; junction bases left unmatched: 5. CDR3 DNA: TGTGCCAGCAGGGCTGGACAGGCGAACACTGAAGCTTTCTTT. Translating it yields CASRAGQANTEAFF.

This rearrangement joins TRBV7-2 to TRBJ2-6; possibly TRBD2 for D (6 bases). The V and J ends lost 5 bases and 4 bases respectively, with 18 bases between them. Germline loops: CDR1 SGHTA, CDR2 FQGNSA. The CDR3 runs to 17 residues. CDR3 sequence: CASSIGSGVSGANVLTF. In nucleotides, the CDR3 is TGTGCCAGCAGCATAGGGTCGGGGGTGTCCGGGGCCAACGTCCTGACTTTC.

The V gene is TRBV7-2, the J gene TRBJ2-5; the D gene is possibly TRBD1 (5 bases). CDR3 length equals 15 residues. Trimming stripped 4 bases from V and 1 base from J, with 13 bases between. Germline-derived CDR1 and CDR2 are SGHTA and FQGNSA. The CDR3, as DNA: TGTGCCAGCAGCTCACCCAGGGATTTCCAAGAGACCCAGTACTTC. It is translated as CASSSPRDFQETQYF.

The rearrangement links TRBV5-1 to TRBJ1-4, with 9 bases matching TRBD1. Looked up from germline, CDR1 is SGHRS and CDR2 is YFSETQ. The CDR3 consists of 15 residues. V trimming: 4 bases; J trimming: 2 bases; junction bases outside the gene matches: 3. CDR3: CASSKDRGTNEKLFF. DNA of the CDR3: TGCGCCAGCAGCAAGGACAGGGGTACTAATGAAAAACTGTTTTTT.

The sample holds one count of this clone. This chain uses TRBV4-3 with TRBJ2-1; D is perhaps TRBD2 (5 bases). The CDR3 consists of 15 residues. Between the trimmed V and J ends, which lost 2 bases and 2 bases, there was a span of 10 bases. Germline CDR1 is LGHNA and CDR2 is YSLEER. The CDR3 here is CASSQLRATYNEQFF. CDR3 sequence (DNA): TGCGCCAGCAGCCAACTGAGGGCAACCTACAATGAGCAGTTCTTC.

This chain joins TRBV15 and TRBJ2-6; the D gene is possibly TRBD1 (7 bases). CDR3 length equals 16 residues. Trimming cost V 8 bases and J 0 bases, with 14 bases left between them. The germline gives CDR1 LNHNV, CDR2 YYDKDF (reference sequence). The CDR3 is CATSRQGGSGANVLTF. In DNA, the CDR3 is TGTGCCACCTCCCGGCAGGGGGGCTCTGGGGCCAACGTCCTGACTTTC.

The rearrangement links TRBV3-1 (or the pseudogene TRBV3-2) to TRBJ2-5; 8 bases agree with TRBD2. Germline-derived CDR1 and CDR2 are LGHDT and YNNKEL (reference sequence). After removal of 6 bases from V and 5 bases from J, the junction contained 8 bases not matched to a gene. The CDR3 covers 14 residues. CDR3 amino acids: CASSLRPGGETQYF. The DNA of the CDR3 is TGTGCCAGCAGTCTTAGGCCGGGAGGGGAGACCCAGTACTTC.

This sequence joins TRBV7-6 and TRBJ2-5; a possible D gene is TRBD2 (6 bases). This CDR3 comprises 14 residues. Trimming removed 6 bases at V and 5 bases at J, with 16 bases between. Germline CDR1 and CDR2: SGHVS and FNYEAQ. The CDR3 reads CASSSFVAGETQYF. DNA for the CDR3: TGTGCCAGCAGTTCTTTTGTGGCGGGGGAGACCCAGTACTTC. The full variable domain, its missing parts supplied by reference TRBV7-6 and TRBJ2-5, is GAGVSQSPRYKVTKRGQDVALRCDPISGHVSLYWYRQALGQGPEFLTYFNYEAQQDKSGLPNDRFSAERPEGSISTLTIQRTEQRDSAMYRCASSSFVAGETQYFGPGTRLLVL.

The chain combines TRBV7-9 with TRBJ2-5, with D perhaps TRBD2 (5 bases). V was pared by 7 bases and J by 1 base, with 10 bases between. CDR1 is SEHNR, CDR2 FQNEAQ, per germline (reference sequence). This CDR3 is 13 amino acids long. CDR3 DNA: TGTGCCAGCACAGCTGAGGGCCAAGAGACCCAGTACTTC. It specifies CASTAEGQETQYF.

The chain joins TRBV4-1 to TRBJ1-4; D gene unclear. Trimming took 4 bases from V and 3 from J, leaving 9 bases between them. Germline CDR1 and CDR2: MGHRA and YSYEKL. The CDR3 runs to 14 residues. This CDR3 is CASSLGAANEKLFF. In DNA form, the CDR3 reads TGCGCCAGCAGCCTAGGAGCCGCTAATGAAAAACTGTTTTTT.